A selection of T cell receptor beta chains follows, all from one sample in a study of PD-1 blockade in classical Hodgkin lymphoma. TCRdb's copy holds only in-frame clones and misses some; the assay was immunoSEQ multiplex PCR. The data hold around 23,000 clones, with 75% to 90% observed a single time. Sequencing used CD4+ T cells from blood. Receptors originate from a human donor with classical Hodgkin lymphoma. The conserved cysteine and the conserved F or W are not part of the CDR3 here. The D gene is left open where the match is weak. Only some rows state a clone size, as once, few, many or a class for expanded clones.

-	TRBJ2-7	TRBV5-4	-	ASSFTSSYEQY
-	TRBJ2-1	TRBV7-8	-	ASSFSDRLIYNEQF
TRBD1	TRBJ1-1	TRBV5-1	-	ASIEGAGYTEAF
-	TRBJ1-1	TRBV5-4	once	ASSLTALNTEAF
-	TRBJ1-2	TRBV30	-	AWRGGGLRYT
TRBD2	TRBJ2-1	TRBV7-2	-	ASSSTSGPYNEQF
-	TRBJ2-1	TRBV2	-	ASSPLTRNEQF
-	TRBJ2-7	TRBV20-1	-	SARVIYEQY
-	TRBJ2-5	TRBV28	-	ASSLSGAQETQY
-	TRBJ2-7	TRBV28	-	ASSPSGFSYEQY
TRBD2	TRBJ2-7	TRBV5-5	-	ASSLWLAGEEQY
-	TRBJ1-1	TRBV4-3	once	ASSQDPLSNTEAF
-	TRBJ2-5	TRBV29-1	-	SVSSGQETQY
TRBD1	TRBJ1-1	TRBV5-1	-	ASSVDRGHTEAF
-	TRBJ1-3	TRBV11-2	-	ASSFQGGLSGNTIY
TRBD1	TRBJ2-1	TRBV7-2	-	ASTKGQGNYNEQF
TRBD1	TRBJ1-6	TRBV14	-	ASSPLGQLSSPLH
TRBD2	TRBJ2-1	TRBV29-1	-	SVGSGGPYNEQF
TRBD1	TRBJ1-1	TRBV30	-	AWTGTGNTEAF
-	TRBJ1-2	TRBV2	-	ASSSKNYGYT
TRBD1	TRBJ1-4	TRBV5-1	-	ASSSGGVYEKLF
-	TRBJ2-7	TRBV21-1	-	ASSTDLAASYEQY
-	TRBJ1-5	TRBV5-4	-	ASSLAGGNQPQH
TRBD2	TRBJ2-1	TRBV7-6	once	ASSPGWTSGSYNEQF
TRBD1	TRBJ2-7	TRBV6-5	few	ASRRGQGSWYEQY
-	TRBJ1-2	TRBV29-1	once	SVGPRQANYGYT
-	TRBJ2-7	TRBV5-5	-	ASSLAPQRVYEQY
-	TRBJ1-1	TRBV5-4	-	ASSLPGLNTEAF
TRBD1	TRBJ1-5	TRBV18	-	ASSPAGGNQPQH
-	TRBJ1-5	TRBV7-2	-	ASSPQLNQPQH
TRBD2	TRBJ2-3	TRBV4-2	-	ASSPGTNTDTQY
-	TRBJ1-1	TRBV11-2	-	ASSLERGRNTEAF
-	TRBJ2-1	TRBV4-2	-	ASSQVGTPHPREQF
TRBD1	TRBJ2-2	TRBV7-2	-	ASSLSVRTGFGTGELF
TRBD1	TRBJ2-1	TRBV4-3	-	ASSQARTGGNNEQF
-	TRBJ2-5	TRBV6-5	-	AGSYSGTQETQY
TRBD1	TRBJ2-3	TRBV2	-	ASRRWGDRETDTQY
TRBD2	TRBJ2-5	TRBV30	-	AWSGQTSGGIQTQY
-	TRBJ1-6	TRBV6-5	-	ASSYPNAYSPLH
-	TRBJ2-1	TRBV7-8	-	ASSLGGSYNEQF